This passage covers 5 T cell receptor beta chains from one sample sequenced in a study of blood T cell repertoires in COVID-19 (dated by TCRdb to 2018 to 2021). The library was built by means of the immunoSEQ multiplex PCR assay. TCRdb took over this immuneACCESS table, retaining in-frame rearrangements with V and J assigned. Such tables are incomplete; in checked studies, under half of the missing clones stem from an unresolved V gene, and the remainder is unexplained. The table for this sample lists under 350,000 clones; more than 85% of them were counted only once. Approximately 4.6% of the sample rests with the top ten. Sequencing input: peripheral blood. All receptors come from a man aged 40-55 years with acute or convalescent COVID-19.

The V call is TRBV27, the J call TRBJ1-2; D is unclear. This CDR3 spans 11 amino acids. CDR1 is MNHEY, CDR2 SMNVEV, per germline (reference sequence). Trimming left V 10 bases short and J 7 bases short, with 13 bases between. The CDR3 sequence is CATSAGLGYTF. As DNA, the CDR3 is TGTGCCACCTCAGCGGGCCTTGGCTACACCTTC.

This sequence joins TRBV6-5 and TRBJ2-6; no clear D gene. Germline CDR1 reads MNHEY; CDR2 reads SVGAGI. Trimming stripped 7 bases from V and 0 bases from J, with 4 bases between. This CDR3 has 13 amino acids. The CDR3 coding sequence is TGTGCCAGCACGGGCTCTGGGGCCAACGTCCTGACTTTC. Translated: CASTGSGANVLTF.

This clone was seen more than once but under ten times. The gene calls are TRBV3-1 (or the pseudogene TRBV3-2) and TRBJ1-4, with unresolved D. The V gene's germline CDR1 is LGHDT and CDR2 YNNKEL (reference sequence). This CDR3 is built from 13 residues. V shed 9 bases and J shed 8 bases, with 16 bases lying between them. CDR3 sequence: CASQDSSGEKLFF. The DNA for the CDR3 is TGTGCCAGTCAGGATTCCTCGGGGGAAAAACTGTTTTTT.

This chain links TRBV5-4 with TRBJ1-1; no definite D call. The CDR3 runs 15 residues. Germline assignment: CDR1 SGHNT and CDR2 YYREEE (reference sequence). The ends were cut back, 1 base at V and 6 bases at J, with 16 bases in the middle. CDR3 nucleotides: TGTGCCAGCAGCTTGATTCCGGGGATTAGCGCTGAAGCTTTCTTT. It is translated as CASSLIPGISAEAFF. Filled out from reference TRBV5-4 and TRBJ1-1, the complete variable domain reads ETGVTQSPTHLIKTRGQQVTLRCSSQSGHNTVSWYQQALGQGPQFIFQYYREEENGRGNFPPRFSGLQFPNYSSELNVNALELDDSALYLCASSLIPGISAEAFFGQGTRLTVV.

The chain couples TRBV23-1 to TRBJ2-3; D is possibly TRBD2 (6 bases). TRBV23-1 is treated as an ORF (open reading frame) with a function not yet certain. The CDR3 runs to 12 residues. The ends were cut back, 8 bases at V and 11 bases at J, with 17 bases in the middle. The CDR3 sequence is CASLPGGEEQYF. The CDR3 DNA reads as TGCGCCAGCCTACCCGGAGGGGAAGAGCAGTATTTT.